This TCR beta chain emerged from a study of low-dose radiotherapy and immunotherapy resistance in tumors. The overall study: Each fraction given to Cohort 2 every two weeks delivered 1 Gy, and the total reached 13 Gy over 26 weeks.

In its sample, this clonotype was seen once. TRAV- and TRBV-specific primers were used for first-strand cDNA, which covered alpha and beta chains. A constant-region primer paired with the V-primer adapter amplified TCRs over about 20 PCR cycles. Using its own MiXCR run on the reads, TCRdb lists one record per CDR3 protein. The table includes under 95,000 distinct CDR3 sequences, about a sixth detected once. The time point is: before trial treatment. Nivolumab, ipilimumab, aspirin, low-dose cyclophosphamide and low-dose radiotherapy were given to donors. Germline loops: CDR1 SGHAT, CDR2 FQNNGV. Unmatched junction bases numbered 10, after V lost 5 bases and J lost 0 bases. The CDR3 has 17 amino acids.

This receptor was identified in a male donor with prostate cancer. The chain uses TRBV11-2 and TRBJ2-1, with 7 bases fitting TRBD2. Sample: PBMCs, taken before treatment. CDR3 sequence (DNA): TGTGCCAGCAGCCATCCCCGGGGCGGGGGCTCCTACAATGAGCAGTTCTTC. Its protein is CASSHPRGGGSYNEQFF. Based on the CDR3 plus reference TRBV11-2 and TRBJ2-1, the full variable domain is EAGVAQSPRYKIIEKRQSVAFWCNPISGHATLYWYQQILGQGPKLLIQFQNNGVVDDSQLPKDRFSAERLKGVDSTLKIQPAKLEDSAVYLCASSHPRGGGSYNEQFFGPGTRLTVL.